Presented here are 13 T cell receptor beta chains from one specimen sequenced in a study of shared clonotypes between healthy human individuals. Naive CD8 cells were CD45RO-negative, positively selected for CCR7, excluding terminally differentiated effector memory CD45RA+ cells. Generated by immunoSEQ multiplex PCR, the TCRdb table keeps only in-frame clones and is missing some. The data contain about 2.1 million clones, approximately 94% of them singletons. Sequencing was performed on naive CD8+ T cells from PBMCs. The source of these receptors is a man aged 18-30 years in good health. Some clones in this sample may be carry-over from other donors' samples.

V is TRBV20-1 and J is TRBJ2-7; 8 nucleotides align to TRBD1. Germline V CDR1 and CDR2: DFQATT, SNEGSKA (reference sequence). Trimming took 5 bases from V and 5 from J; bases not matched to a gene: 2. The CDR3 runs to 11 residues. The DNA of the CDR3 is TGCAGTGCTCGGACAGGGAACGAGCAGTACTTC. It translates to CSARTGNEQYF.

In this sample, this clone turned up once. The rearrangement uses TRBV11-2 and TRBJ2-1; 9 bases agree with TRBD2. V lost 1 base to trimming and J lost 8 bases; unmatched junction nucleotides: 6. The CDR3 totals 15 residues. Germline CDR1 SGHAT, CDR2 FQNNGV. This chain's CDR3 is CASSLVAGERYEQFF. The CDR3 DNA is TGTGCCAGCAGCTTAGTAGCGGGAGAAAGGTATGAGCAGTTCTTC.

This CDR3 reads CASPPLGGPFHEQFF. Written as DNA, the CDR3 is TGTGCCAGCCCCCCACTGGGAGGGCCATTTCACGAGCAGTTCTTC. The chain is built from TRBV12-1 and TRBJ2-1; the table's D gene call, TRBD2, was not cross checked with the DNA. TRBV12-1 is a known pseudogene. The CDR3 is made up of 15 amino acids.

The chain combines TRBV7-9 with TRBJ1-1, with unresolved D. The CDR3 consists of 13 residues. Trimming left V 5 bases short and J 6 bases short, with 13 bases between. CDR1 is SEHNR, CDR2 FQNEAQ, per germline (reference sequence). In nucleotides, the CDR3 is TGTGCCAGCAGCCTCATATCCGACGCTGAAGCTTTCTTT. It specifies CASSLISDAEAFF.

The V call is TRBV9, the J call TRBJ1-1; the D gene is possibly TRBD1 (6 bases). The CDR3 has 16 residues. The germline V gene encodes CDR1 SGDLS and CDR2 YYNGEE. Trimming left V 4 bases short and J 5 bases short, with 21 bases between. DNA for the CDR3: TGTGCCAGCAGCCCTAAACAGGGACTCTACGCGACTGAAGCTTTCTTT. Amino acids: CASSPKQGLYATEAFF.

V usage is TRBV4-3 and J usage is TRBJ1-4; D may be TRBD1 (6 bases). Trimming stripped 2 bases from V and 6 bases from J, with 16 bases between. Germline CDR1 LGHNA, CDR2 YSLEER. This CDR3 has 16 amino acids. This CDR3 reads CASSQLQGGYDEKLFF. In nucleotides, the CDR3 is TGCGCCAGCAGCCAACTACAGGGTGGGTACGATGAAAAACTGTTTTTT.

This clone was detected once. This chain joins TRBV27 and TRBJ2-3; no clear D gene. CDR1 and CDR2 from the germline V gene are MNHEY and SMNVEV (reference sequence). CDR3 size: 12 residues. V shed 5 bases and J shed 0 bases, with 3 bases lying between them. CDR3 sequence: CASSVSTDTQYF. In DNA form, the CDR3 reads TGTGCCAGCAGTGTCAGCACAGATACGCAGTATTTT.

The chain has TRBV28 and TRBJ2-7; no clear D gene. The length of the CDR3 is 15 residues. Germline CDR1 and CDR2: MDHEN and SYDVKM. V lost 3 bases and J 0 bases, leaving 12 bases between the germline ends. The CDR3 nucleotides read TGTGCCAGCAGTTTCGGGCAGGTGAACTCCTACGAGCAGTACTTC. Its protein is CASSFGQVNSYEQYF.

The chain links TRBV11-2 to TRBJ2-1, with 8 bases that match TRBD2. V lost 2 bases and J lost 4; bases outside the gene matches: 4. The CDR3 is 15 amino acids. Germline CDR1 and CDR2: SGHAT and FQNNGV. Here the CDR3 reads CASSLLAGPYNEQFF. The CDR3 DNA reads TGTGCCAGCAGCTTATTAGCGGGACCATACAATGAGCAGTTCTTC.

CDR3 in amino acids: CASSLSVSQETQYF. The DNA of the CDR3 is TGTGCCAGCAGCCTTAGCGTGTCCCAAGAGACCCAGTACTTC. The rearrangement uses TRBV7-9 and TRBJ2-5, with D possibly being TRBD2 (5 bases). The CDR3 runs 14 residues. V was pared by 5 bases and J by 1 base, with 11 bases between. Germline assignment: CDR1 SEHNR and CDR2 FQNEAQ (reference sequence).

The chain employs TRBV28 and TRBJ2-7; D gene unclear. In germline, CDR1 is MDHEN, CDR2 SYDVKM. This CDR3 is built from 13 residues. V was trimmed by 5 bases and J by 5 bases, leaving 13 bases between them. The CDR3 reads CASSSRAHHEQYF. The CDR3 DNA follows: TGTGCCAGCAGTAGCCGGGCTCACCACGAGCAGTACTTC.

V usage is TRBV27 and J usage is TRBJ2-7; 8 positions match TRBD2. Germline trimming cut 4 bases from V and 2 bases from J; bases unmatched to any gene: 4. This CDR3 contains 14 residues. Germline V lookup: CDR1 MNHEY, CDR2 SMNVEV (reference sequence). CDR3 coding DNA: TGTGCCAGCAGTTCGGATAGCGGGGCCTACGAGCAGTACTTC. As protein: CASSSDSGAYEQYF.

This chain uses TRBV7-3 with TRBJ1-1, with D possibly TRBD1 on 5 matching bases. This CDR3 comprises 14 residues. V was cut by 6 bases and J by 7 bases, with 18 bases left in between. Germline V lookup: CDR1 SGHTA, CDR2 FQGTGA. The CDR3 sequence: CASSLTGTASEAFF. The CDR3 nucleotides are TGTGCCAGCAGTTTGACCGGGACGGCCAGTGAAGCTTTCTTT.